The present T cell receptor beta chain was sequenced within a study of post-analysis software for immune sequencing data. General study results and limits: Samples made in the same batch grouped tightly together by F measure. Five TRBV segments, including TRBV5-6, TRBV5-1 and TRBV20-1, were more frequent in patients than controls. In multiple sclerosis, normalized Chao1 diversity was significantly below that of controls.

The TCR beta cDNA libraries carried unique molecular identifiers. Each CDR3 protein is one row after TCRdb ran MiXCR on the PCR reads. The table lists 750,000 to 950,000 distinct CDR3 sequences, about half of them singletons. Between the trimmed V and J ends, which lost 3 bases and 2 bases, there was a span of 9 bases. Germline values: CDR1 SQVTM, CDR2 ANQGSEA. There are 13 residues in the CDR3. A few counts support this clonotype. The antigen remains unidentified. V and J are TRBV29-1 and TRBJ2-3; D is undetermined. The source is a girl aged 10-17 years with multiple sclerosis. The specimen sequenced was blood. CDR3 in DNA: TGCAGCGTTGACGGTGTCTACACAGATACGCAGTATTTT. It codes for CSVDGVYTDTQYF.